This TCR beta chain was recovered during a study of T cells in Graves' hyperthyroidism and ophthalmopathy. General study results and limits: Ophthalmopathy and stable hyperthyroidism were told apart by a 13 V-J model.

On this clonotype: No antigen is known for it.

Amplified TCR beta CDR3 regions derived from RNA transcripts. HTBI primers drove first-round RT-PCR of the TCR CDR3. TCRdb recomputed calls from the multiplex PCR reads with MiXCR, one row per CDR3 protein. The sample shows hundreds of thousands of distinct CDR3 sequences, over 35% of them seen only once. The germline V and J ends were trimmed by 5 bases and 1 base, with 12 bases remaining between them. Germline loops: CDR1 SGHRS, CDR2 YFSETQ. This CDR3 spans 14 amino acids. Sequencing was done on a sample of blood. V usage is TRBV5-1 and J usage is TRBJ1-1; D is ambiguous. The source of this sequence is a man aged 18 to 29 with Graves' hyperthyroidism. The DNA of the CDR3 is TGCGCCAGCAGAGATCCGACCCCGAACACTGAAGCTTTCTTT. Protein sequence: CASRDPTPNTEAFF.